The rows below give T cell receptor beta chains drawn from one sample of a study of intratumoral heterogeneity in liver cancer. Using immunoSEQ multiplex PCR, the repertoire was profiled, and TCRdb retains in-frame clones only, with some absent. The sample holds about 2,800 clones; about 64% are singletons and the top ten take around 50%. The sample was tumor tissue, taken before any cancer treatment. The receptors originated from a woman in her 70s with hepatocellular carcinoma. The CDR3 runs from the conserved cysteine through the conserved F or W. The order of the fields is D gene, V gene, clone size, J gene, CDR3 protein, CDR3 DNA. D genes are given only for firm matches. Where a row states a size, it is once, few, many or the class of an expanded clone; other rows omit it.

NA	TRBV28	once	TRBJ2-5	CASGTPMGETQYF	TGTGCCAGCGGGACGCCCATGGGGGAGACCCAGTACTTC
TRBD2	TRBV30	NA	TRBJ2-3	CACWGTSGSLSDTQYF	TGTGCCTGTTGGGGTACTAGCGGGAGTTTATCAGATACGCAGTATTTT
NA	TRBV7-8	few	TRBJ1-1	CASSPQGGSEAFF	TGTGCCAGCAGTCCCCAGGGAGGTTCTGAAGCTTTCTTT
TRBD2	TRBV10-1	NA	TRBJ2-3	CASSELTGGDRGDTQYF	TGCGCCAGCAGTGAGTTGACGGGAGGGGATCGTGGAGATACGCAGTATTTT
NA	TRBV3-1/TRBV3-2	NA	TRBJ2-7	CASSRGVVMSYEQYF	TGTGCCAGCAGCAGAGGGGTAGTTATGTCCTACGAGCAGTACTTC
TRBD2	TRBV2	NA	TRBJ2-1	CASSVAGGPGEQFF	TGTGCCAGCAGTGTAGCGGGAGGGCCTGGGGAGCAGTTCTTC
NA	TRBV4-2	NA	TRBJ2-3	CASSQDPGASTDTQYF	TGTGCCAGCAGCCAAGATCCAGGGGCGTCCACAGATACGCAGTATTTT
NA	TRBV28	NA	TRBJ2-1	CASSSPNPGTLNEQFF	TGTGCCAGCAGTTCCCCCAACCCCGGGACCCTCAATGAGCAGTTCTTC
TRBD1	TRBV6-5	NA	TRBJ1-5	CASRGGQGNQPQHF	TGTGCCAGCAGGGGAGGACAGGGGAATCAGCCCCAGCATTTT
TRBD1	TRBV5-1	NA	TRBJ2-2	CASSLRQGASHGELFF	TGCGCCAGCAGCTTGAGACAGGGGGCTTCGCACGGGGAGCTGTTTTTT
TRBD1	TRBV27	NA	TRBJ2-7	CASSFGTAYEQYF	TGTGCCAGCAGTTTCGGGACAGCTTACGAGCAGTACTTC
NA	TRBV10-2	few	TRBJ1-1	CASRGQKNTEAFF	TGCGCCAGCAGAGGACAGAAGAACACTGAAGCTTTCTTT
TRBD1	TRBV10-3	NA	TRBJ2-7	CANSPGQGRTEEQYF	TGTGCCAATTCCCCGGGACAGGGTCGTACGGAGGAGCAGTACTTC
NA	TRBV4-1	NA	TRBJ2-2	CASSTGLANTGELFF	TGCGCCAGCAGCACTGGACTCGCGAACACCGGGGAGCTGTTTTTT
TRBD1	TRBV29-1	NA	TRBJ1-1	CSVLQGAMNTEAFF	TGCAGCGTATTACAGGGGGCTATGAACACTGAAGCTTTCTTT
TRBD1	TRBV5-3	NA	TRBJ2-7	CARSQNRDRAYEQYF	TGTGCCAGAAGCCAAAACCGGGACAGGGCGTACGAGCAGTACTTC
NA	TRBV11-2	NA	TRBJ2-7	CASSLGGSYEQYF	TGTGCCAGCAGCTTAGGTGGTAGCTACGAGCAGTACTTC
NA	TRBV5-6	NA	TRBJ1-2	CASSLGGEPRGYTF	TGTGCCAGCAGCTTGGGGGGTGAGCCGAGAGGCTACACCTTC
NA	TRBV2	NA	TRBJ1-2	CASSVQAAYGYTF	TGTGCCAGCAGTGTACAGGCAGCCTATGGCTACACCTTC
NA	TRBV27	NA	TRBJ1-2	CASSYSRWESYGYTF	TGTGCCAGCAGTTATTCCCGCTGGGAGAGCTATGGCTACACCTTC
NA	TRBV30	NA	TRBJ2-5	CAWSSPTSKRGWTQYF	TGTGCCTGGAGTTCACCTACTAGCAAACGGGGCTGGACCCAGTACTTC
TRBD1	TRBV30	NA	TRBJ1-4	CAWNRDRDEKLFF	TGTGCCTGGAACCGGGACAGGGATGAAAAACTGTTTTTT
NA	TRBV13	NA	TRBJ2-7	CASSRYGGALEQYF	TGTGCCAGCAGTCGCTATGGGGGGGCCCTCGAGCAGTACTTC
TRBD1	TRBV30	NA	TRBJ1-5	CAWSVPGQGMGQPQHF	TGTGCCTGGAGTGTCCCGGGACAGGGAATGGGACAGCCCCAGCATTTT
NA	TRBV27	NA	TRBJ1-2	CASSPDGNYGYTF	TGTGCCAGCAGTCCAGACGGGAACTATGGCTACACCTTC